This passage covers 12 T cell receptor beta chains from one sample sequenced in a study of OX40 agonist ivuxolimab in advanced cancers. Repertoires were generated with immunoSEQ multiplex PCR, while TCRdb's copy carries only in-frame clones and drops some. The sample has 55,000 to 90,000 clones, 80% to 90% seen once. Sequenced material: CD4+ or CD8+ T cells sorted from blood, taken in a trial of the OX40 agonist ivuxolimab. The receptors were sampled from an adult with an advanced solid tumor such as melanoma, head and neck, liver or kidney cancer.

The gene calls are TRBV19 and TRBJ1-1; D possibly corresponds to TRBD1 (5 bases). Looked up from germline, CDR1 is LNHDA and CDR2 is SQIVND (reference sequence). V was trimmed by 6 bases and J by 1 base, leaving 15 bases between them. This CDR3 region has 15 residues. The CDR3 sequence: CASRPPQGSNTEAFF. As DNA, the CDR3 is TGTGCCAGTAGGCCCCCCCAGGGCTCGAACACTGAAGCTTTCTTT.

The chain joins TRBV13 to TRBJ1-3; 7 positions match TRBD1. This CDR3 region has 16 residues. V gave up 5 bases and J gave up 1 base; unmatched junction bases: 8. Per germline, CDR1 PRHDT and CDR2 FYEKMQ (reference sequence). CDR3 in amino acids: CASSLRQGRSGNTIYF. The CDR3 DNA is TGTGCCAGCAGCCTAAGACAGGGTCGATCTGGAAACACCATATATTTT.

The gene calls are TRBV27 and TRBJ2-7; 9 bases align to TRBD1. The length of the CDR3 is 15 residues. Per the germline V gene, CDR1 is MNHEY and CDR2 is SMNVEV (reference sequence). The trim removed 3 bases at V and 4 bases at J, leaving 7 bases unmatched. CDR3 nucleotides: TGTGCCAGCAGTTTCGGGGGCGGGACAGGGTACGAGCAGTACTTC. Amino acid sequence: CASSFGGGTGYEQYF.

The chain is built from TRBV5-6 and TRBJ1-4; the D is unclear. CDR3 length equals 15 residues. The germline gives CDR1 SGHDT, CDR2 YYEEEE. Trimming took off 6 bases at V and 8 bases at J, with 20 bases between the two ends. The CDR3 sequence: CASTTGSGDREKLFF. CDR3 DNA: TGTGCCAGCACCACTGGGTCCGGGGATCGGGAAAAACTGTTTTTT.

This clone came up a few times. V gene TRBV6-6 combines with J gene TRBJ1-3; 7 bases agree with TRBD1. Germline CDR1 is MNHNY and CDR2 is SVGAGI (reference sequence). The CDR3 spans 15 residues. With V trimmed by 5 bases and J by 5 bases, 9 bases remained unmatched. This chain's CDR3 is CASSPSGTARNTIYF. The CDR3 DNA is TGTGCCAGCAGTCCTTCCGGGACAGCAAGAAACACCATATATTTT.

The chain links TRBV7-2 to TRBJ1-3; the D gene is possibly TRBD1 (5 bases). CDR3 length: 17 amino acids. The germline gives CDR1 SGHTA, CDR2 FQGNSA. V was pared by 2 bases and J by 0 bases, with 14 bases between. CDR3: CASSLLPAGNSGNTIYF. The CDR3, as DNA: TGTGCCAGCAGCTTACTCCCCGCAGGGAACTCTGGAAACACCATATATTTT.

This clone showed up just once. V gene TRBV19 combines with J gene TRBJ2-7; D is possibly TRBD1 (6 bases). The CDR3 covers 15 residues. Trimming left V 5 bases short and J 3 bases short, with 17 bases between. CDR1 is LNHDA, CDR2 SQIVND, per germline (reference sequence). The CDR3 DNA is TGTGCCAGTAGTGCCTCCACACAGGGAATCTACGAGCAGTACTTC. Encoded protein: CASSASTQGIYEQYF.

This chain links TRBV6-6 with TRBJ1-1, with D maybe TRBD1 (5 bases). CDR1 MNHNY and CDR2 SVGAGI come from the germline V gene (reference sequence). The CDR3 totals 14 residues. The V gene lost 4 bases and the J gene lost 1 base, with 10 bases spanning the gap. This CDR3 is CASSWDARNTEAFF. In DNA form, the CDR3 reads TGTGCCAGCAGTTGGGACGCACGGAACACTGAAGCTTTCTTT.

V gene TRBV6-1 combines with J gene TRBJ2-7, with unresolved D. Trimming cost V 7 bases and J 1 base, with 8 bases left between them. The germline V gene encodes CDR1 MNHNS and CDR2 SASEGT. CDR3 length: 12 amino acids. CDR3 protein: CASIKGSYEQYF. The CDR3 DNA is TGTGCCAGCATTAAAGGATCCTACGAGCAGTACTTC.

The chain combines TRBV5-4 with TRBJ2-2; a possible D gene is TRBD2 (5 bases). The germline V gene has CDR1 SGHNT and CDR2 YYREEE (reference sequence). Trimming removed 4 bases from V and 7 bases from J, with 14 bases in between. This CDR3 contains 14 residues. The CDR3 sequence is CASSNPFGVGELFF. The DNA of the CDR3 is TGTGCCAGCAGCAATCCTTTCGGGGTCGGGGAGCTGTTTTTT.

In regard to this clone: The junction does not match germline at one end; this may be a read error. The genes are TRBV5-1 and TRBJ1-6; no definite D call. CDR1 SGHRS and CDR2 YFSETQ come from the germline V gene. The CDR3 contains 15 residues. DNA of the CDR3: TGCGCCAGCAGATTGGAGGAGGGTTTGGATTCACCCCTCCACTTT. Protein product: CASRLEEGLDSPLHF.

This clone was seen many times. The rearrangement uses TRBV28 and TRBJ1-1; 8 positions match TRBD1. Germline lookup yields CDR1 MDHEN and CDR2 SYDVKM. Trimming at V came to 5 bases and at J to 6 bases, leaving 2 bases not matched to a gene. CDR3 size: 12 residues. The CDR3 loop reads CASSPQGAEAFF. The CDR3 bases are TGTGCCAGCAGTCCACAGGGGGCTGAAGCTTTCTTT.